This section outlines one T cell receptor (beta chain) sequence together with its context. This CDR3 contains 14 residues. The V and J ends lost 1 base and 7 bases, in that order; junction bases with no gene match: 3. Germline CDR1 reads LGHDT; CDR2 reads YNNKEL (reference sequence). This specimen comes from a study of blood T cells in healthy people across ages. Sample-barcoded 5' priming and a J-beta primer mix drove a second PCR of roughly 6 to 12 cycles. TCRdb independently ran MiXCR on the 5' RACE reads; one entry per CDR3 protein. The data show approximately 600,000 distinct CDR3 sequences, roughly 53% seen once.

The chain has TRBV3-1 and TRBJ1-2; 10 bases are shared with TRBD1. This clonotype was obtained from a man in his sixties in good health. The sample was blood. CDR3 sequence: CASSQADRGPGYTF. In DNA, the CDR3 is TGTGCCAGCAGCCAAGCTGACAGGGGGCCTGGCTACACCTTC.